This TCR beta chain was recorded in a study of blood T cell repertoires in COVID-19. The overall study: Material from acute and convalescent COVID-19 was sourced from the United States, Italy and Spain. The analysed material was cDNA or gDNA that came from T cells, B-cell-depleted T cells, or PBMCs.

Original data processing: Reference gene primer amplification gave estimated nucleated cell counts. TCRdb keeps only in-frame clones here, not all; method: immunoSEQ multiplex PCR. The D gene and trimming were derived from the DNA, and the V and J assignments and clone size from that table. The table shows tens of thousands of clones, with roughly 82% occurring only once. The CDR3 runs 13 residues. Trimming took off 10 bases at V and 2 bases at J, with 13 bases between the two ends. Looked up from germline, CDR1 is ENHRY and CDR2 is SYGVKD. Sequences were obtained from peripheral blood. This TCR came from a woman aged 45-65 years with acute or convalescent COVID-19. V is TRBV10-3 and J is TRBJ2-3, with D possibly TRBD2 on 6 matching bases. The CDR3 sequence is CATHPGDTDTQYF. The CDR3 DNA follows: TGTGCCACCCACCCGGGAGACACAGATACGCAGTATTTT.